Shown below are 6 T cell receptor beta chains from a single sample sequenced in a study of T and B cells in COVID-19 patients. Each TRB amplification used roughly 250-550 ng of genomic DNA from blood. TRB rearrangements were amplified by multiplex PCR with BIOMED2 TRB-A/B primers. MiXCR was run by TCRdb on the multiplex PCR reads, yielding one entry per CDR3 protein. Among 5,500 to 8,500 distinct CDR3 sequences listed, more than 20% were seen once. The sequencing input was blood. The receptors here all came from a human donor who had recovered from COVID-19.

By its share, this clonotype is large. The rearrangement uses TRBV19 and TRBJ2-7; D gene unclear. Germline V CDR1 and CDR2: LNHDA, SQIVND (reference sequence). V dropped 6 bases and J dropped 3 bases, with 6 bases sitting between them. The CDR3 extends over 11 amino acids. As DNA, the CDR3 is TGTGCCAGTAGGTTCGGCTACGAGCAGTACTTC. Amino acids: CASRFGYEQYF.

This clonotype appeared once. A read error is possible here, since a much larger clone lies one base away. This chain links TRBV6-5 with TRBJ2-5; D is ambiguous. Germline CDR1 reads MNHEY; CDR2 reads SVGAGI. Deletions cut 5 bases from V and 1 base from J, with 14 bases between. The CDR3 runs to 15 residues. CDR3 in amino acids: CASSLAWAIQETQYF. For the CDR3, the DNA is TGTGCCAGCAGTCTGGCTTGGGCCATCCAAGAGACCCAGTACTTC.

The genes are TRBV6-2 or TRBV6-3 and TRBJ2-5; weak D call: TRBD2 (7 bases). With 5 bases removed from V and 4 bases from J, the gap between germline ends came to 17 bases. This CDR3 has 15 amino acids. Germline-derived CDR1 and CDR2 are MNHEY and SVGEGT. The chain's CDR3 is CASSDPAGAGETQYF. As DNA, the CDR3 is TGTGCCAGCAGTGACCCGGCGGGGGCCGGAGAGACCCAGTACTTC.

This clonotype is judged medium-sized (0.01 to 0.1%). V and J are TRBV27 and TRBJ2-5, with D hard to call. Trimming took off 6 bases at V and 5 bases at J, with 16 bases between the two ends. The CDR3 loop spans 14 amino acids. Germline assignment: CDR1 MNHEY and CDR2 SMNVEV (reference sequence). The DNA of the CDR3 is TGTGCCAGCAGAACGGTGGGGATGACGGAGACCCAGTACTTC. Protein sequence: CASRTVGMTETQYF.

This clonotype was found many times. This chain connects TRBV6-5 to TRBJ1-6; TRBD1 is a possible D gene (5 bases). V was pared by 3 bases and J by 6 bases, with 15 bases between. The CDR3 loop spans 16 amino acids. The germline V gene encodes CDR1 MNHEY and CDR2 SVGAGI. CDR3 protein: CASSYKGGAINSPLHF. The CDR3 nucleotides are TGTGCCAGCAGTTATAAGGGCGGGGCAATTAATTCACCCCTCCACTTT.

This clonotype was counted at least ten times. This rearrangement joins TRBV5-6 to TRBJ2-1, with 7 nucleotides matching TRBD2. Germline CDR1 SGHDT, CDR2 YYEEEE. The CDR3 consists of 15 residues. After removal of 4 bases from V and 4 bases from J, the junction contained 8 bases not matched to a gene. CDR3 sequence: CASSRRGGAYNEQFF. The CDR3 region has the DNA TGTGCCAGCAGCCGGCGCGGGGGTGCTTACAATGAGCAGTTCTTC.